The clone carrying this TCR beta chain was detected only a few times. Its antigen is unidentified. The data were obtained in a study of naive and memory T cell subsets. The beta constant-region primer was an equimolar mix of two oligonucleotides covering TRBC1 and TRBC2. Nested alpha and beta constant-region primers with the SP2 primer drove four PCR rounds on ligated cDNA. A 12-nucleotide UMI and the SP2 primer were added to the cDNA 3' end by oligonucleotide ligation. TCRdb independently ran MiXCR on the UMI-ligation and nested PCR reads; one entry per CDR3 protein. Counted here are tens of thousands of distinct CDR3 sequences, roughly 9.6% occurring once; the ten biggest clones make up approximately 21%. Study results and limitations: In CD4 and CD8 cells, diversity dropped from naive through EMRA.

The sequenced sample consisted of central memory CD8+ T cells from blood. The sequence was collected from a human donor in good health.

The CDR3 loop reads CASRAAYSRPTTDTQYF. Written as DNA, the CDR3 is TGTGCCAGCAGGGCCGCTTACTCACGGCCTACCACAGATACGCAGTATTTT. This sequence joins TRBV6-2 or TRBV6-3 and TRBJ2-3; D is undetermined. Trimming took 6 bases from V and 2 from J, leaving 21 bases between them. This CDR3 is 17 amino acids long. Germline V gene lookup returns CDR1 MNHEY and CDR2 SVGEGT.